The T cell receptor beta chain described here comes from a study of CD8+ T cells in alopecia areata. Study-level points and caveats: Clonality exceeded that of normal scalp in lesional scalp, most notably in alopecia totalis/universalis.

This CDR3 region has 11 residues. Germline CDR1 reads LNHDA; CDR2 reads SQIVND (reference sequence). After isolation, RNA underwent reverse transcription to generate cDNA as the sequencing template. Repertoires were generated with immunoSEQ multiplex PCR, while TCRdb's copy carries only in-frame clones and drops some. Of around 150,000 clones in the sample, 45% to 60% were seen once. This clone was seen a few times. As yet, its antigen is unknown. The chain joins TRBV19 to TRBJ2-2; 7 bases agree with TRBD1. The specimen sequenced was CD4+ T cells sorted from blood. The TCR sequence derives from a human donor in good health. The CDR3 region is CAGGNTGELFF. The CDR3 DNA sequence: TGTGCAGGGGGCAACACCGGGGAGCTGTTTTTT. Based on the CDR3 plus reference TRBV19 and TRBJ2-2, the full variable domain is DGGITQSPKYLFRKEGQNVTLSCEQNLNHDAMYWYRQDPGQGLRLIYYSQIVNDFQKGDIAEGYSVSREKKESFPLTVTSAQKNPTAFYLCAGGNTGELFFGEGSRLTVL.